These 12 T cell receptor beta chains were sequenced from one sample in a study of cytotoxic CD8 clonotypes in ibrutinib-treated CLL. Assay: immunoSEQ multiplex PCR; the TCRdb copy retains only in-frame clones and omits some. The table shows fewer than 200,000 clones, with less than 85% occurring only once. The material was PBMCs, obtained after 24 months of ibrutinib treatment. These receptors were taken from a human donor with chronic lymphocytic leukemia.

The chain couples TRBV29-1 to TRBJ2-5, with D perhaps given as TRBD1 or TRBD2 (6 bases each). With 4 bases removed from V and 1 base from J, the gap between germline ends came to 13 bases. Germline V gene data show CDR1 as SQVTM and CDR2 as ANQGSEA. The CDR3 loop spans 14 amino acids. DNA for the CDR3: TGCAGCGTTGGTGGAGGGGGGACCCAAGAGACCCAGTACTTC. Its translation: CSVGGGGTQETQYF.

V is TRBV2 and J is TRBJ2-2; D may be TRBD1 (5 bases). The CDR3 length is 14 residues. The V gene lost 9 bases and the J gene lost 2 bases, with 13 bases spanning the gap. The germline CDR1 and CDR2 sequences are SNHLY and FYNNEI. The CDR3 reads CARTTQGNTGELFF. CDR3 nucleotides: TGTGCCAGAACGACTCAGGGTAACACCGGGGAGCTGTTTTTT.

This chain uses TRBV25-1 with TRBJ2-3, with 9 bases fitting TRBD2. The germline V gene has CDR1 MGHDK and CDR2 SYGVNS. V lost 3 bases and J lost 5; bases outside the gene matches: 3. The CDR3 length is 14 residues. The CDR3 nucleotides read TGTGCCAGCAGTGATCATAGCGGGGGAGATACGCAGTATTTT. Translating gives CASSDHSGGDTQYF. The full variable domain, completed using reference TRBV25-1 and TRBJ2-3, is EADIYQTPRYLVIGTGKKITLECSQTMGHDKMYWYQQDPGMELHLIHYSYGVNSTEKGDLSSESTVSRIRTEHFPLTLESARPSHTSQYLCASSDHSGGDTQYFGPGTRLTVL.

This chain links TRBV13 with TRBJ2-2, with D perhaps TRBD2 (6 bases). V was trimmed by 1 base and J by 5 bases, leaving 20 bases between them. Looked up from germline, CDR1 is PRHDT and CDR2 is FYEKMQ (reference sequence). This CDR3 spans 18 amino acids. The CDR3 DNA sequence: TGTGCCAGCAGCTTAGATCAAATCGGGACTTCGAGAACCGGGGAGCTGTTTTTT. Amino acid sequence: CASSLDQIGTSRTGELFF. The full variable domain, rest sourced from reference TRBV13 and TRBJ2-2, is AAGVIQSPRHLIKEKRETATLKCYPIPRHDTVYWYQQGPGQDPQFLISFYEKMQSDKGSIPDRFSAQQFSDYHSELNMSSLELGDSALYFCASSLDQIGTSRTGELFFGEGSRLTVL.

The chain is built from TRBV28 and TRBJ1-5; possible D gene TRBD1, 5 bases. The V end lost 1 base, the J end lost 3 bases, and 13 bases lay between the germline ends. The germline CDR1 and CDR2 sequences are MDHEN and SYDVKM. This CDR3 has 16 amino acids. The CDR3 DNA sequence: TGTGCCAGCAGTTTATCACCGGGACGGCTCAATCAGCCCCAGCATTTT. This translates into CASSLSPGRLNQPQHF.

This chain connects TRBV7-2 to TRBJ1-5; no definite D call. The CDR3 consists of 13 residues. The V and J ends lost 5 bases and 5 bases respectively, with 10 bases between them. The germline gives CDR1 SGHTA, CDR2 FQGNSA. CDR3 sequence (DNA): TGTGCCAGCAGCCTTAGACCCGATCAGCCCCAGCATTTT. Protein sequence: CASSLRPDQPQHF.

The chain combines TRBV7-9 with TRBJ1-2; D is unresolved. This CDR3 spans 14 amino acids. The germline gives CDR1 SEHNR, CDR2 FQNEAQ (reference sequence). Deletions cut 5 bases from V and 8 bases from J, with 18 bases between. The CDR3 bases are TGTGCCAGCAGCCCTAAGGGCCACGGGCGCGGCTACACCTTC. This encodes CASSPKGHGRGYTF.

This sequence joins TRBV5-6 and TRBJ1-5, with D possibly being TRBD1 (5 bases). V lost 2 bases, J lost 5 bases, and 11 bases lay in between. The CDR3 sequence is 14 residues long. Germline CDR1 SGHDT, CDR2 YYEEEE. The CDR3 loop is CASSFGGSYQPQHF. The CDR3 coding sequence is TGTGCCAGCAGCTTCGGGGGATCCTATCAGCCCCAGCATTTT.

The J gene is TRBJ1-4, the V gene TRBV9; 8 bases agree with TRBD1. The germline gives CDR1 SGDLS, CDR2 YYNGEE. Germline trimming cut 0 bases from V and 0 bases from J; bases unmatched to any gene: 4. This CDR3 spans 17 amino acids. The CDR3 region has the DNA TGTGCCAGCAGCGTAGCGACACAGGGGGCAACTAATGAAAAACTGTTTTTT. Its protein is CASSVATQGATNEKLFF.

CDR3 DNA: TGTGCCAGCAGCTTTACAGTGGACTATGGCTACACCTTC. Translating it yields CASSFTVDYGYTF. V is TRBV11-2 and J is TRBJ1-2; D call uncertain. This CDR3 contains 13 residues. Germline values: CDR1 SGHAT, CDR2 FQNNGV. V was clipped by 3 bases and J by 3 bases, with 8 bases between them.

As regards this clone: The sample carries other DNA sequences with the same CDR3. The chain recombines TRBV11-3 with TRBJ2-2, with TRBD1 as a possible D gene (6 bases). V lost 3 bases and J 2 bases, leaving 7 bases between the germline ends. This CDR3 contains 14 residues. The germline CDR1 and CDR2 sequences are SGHNT and YENEEA. CDR3 residues: CASSFGGNTGELFF. DNA of the CDR3: TGTGCCAGCAGCTTTGGGGGCAACACCGGGGAGCTGTTTTTT.

In this sample, this clone turned up a few times. The V gene is TRBV30, the J gene TRBJ1-1, with D possibly being TRBD1 (5 bases). The germline CDR1 and CDR2 sequences are GTSNPN and SVGIG (reference sequence). Trimming stripped 0 bases from V and 3 bases from J, with 8 bases between. The CDR3 is 13 amino acids. The CDR3 sequence is CAWSVGTYTEAFF. For the CDR3, the DNA is TGTGCCTGGAGTGTAGGGACGTACACTGAAGCTTTCTTT.